Listed below are T cell receptor beta chains from one sample, sequenced in a study of beta chain features in type 1 diabetes. Libraries were prepared by immunoSEQ multiplex PCR; TCRdb keeps only in-frame clonotypes and omits some of them. The sample lists over 150,000 clones, less than 15% occurring once. The sample consisted of central memory CD4+ T cells from blood. Every receptor here comes from a woman younger than 35 in good health. Each CDR3 is given with its conserved first and last residue. Each record gives: J gene, D gene, clone size, CDR3 length, V gene, CDR3 DNA, CDR3 protein. D genes are given only for firm matches. Only some rows state a clone size, as once, few, many or a class for expanded clones.

TRBJ2-1	NA	NA	14	TRBV30	TGTGCCTGGAGTGTGAGTAGCTCCTACAATGAGCAGTTCTTC	CAWSVSSSYNEQFF
TRBJ1-5	NA	NA	14	TRBV6-5	TGTGCCAGCAGACGCACAGGTAGCAATCAGCCCCAGCATTTT	CASRRTGSNQPQHF
TRBJ1-5	NA	NA	15	TRBV28	TGTGCCAGCAGTAACCCGACAGGCCGCTATCAGCCCCAGCATTTT	CASSNPTGRYQPQHF
TRBJ2-5	TRBD1	few	16	TRBV7-3	TGTGCCAGCAGCCACCTTCGGACAGGGGGGGAAGAGACCCAGTACTTC	CASSHLRTGGEETQYF
TRBJ2-7	TRBD2	NA	15	TRBV7-2	TGTGCCAGCAGCTTAGTAGCGGGAGGATCCTACGAGCAGTACTTC	CASSLVAGGSYEQYF
TRBJ2-7	NA	NA	12	TRBV29-1	TGCAGCGGGGGCGGTGAGATTAGGGAGCAGTACTTC	CSGGGEIREQYF
TRBJ1-1	TRBD1	few	13	TRBV5-1	TGCGCCAGCAGCGACAGGGGTCGCACTGAAGCTTTCTTT	CASSDRGRTEAFF
TRBJ2-7	NA	NA	14	TRBV6-5	TGTGCCAGCAGTTACACGGGTCATACCTACGAGCAGTACTTC	CASSYTGHTYEQYF
TRBJ2-7	NA	few	13	TRBV9	TGTGCCAGCAGCGTGCGGGTAGGCTACGAGCAGTACTTC	CASSVRVGYEQYF
TRBJ1-3	TRBD1	NA	15	TRBV6-5	TGTGCCAGCAGGCGTACAGGGGACTCTGGAAACACCATATATTTT	CASRRTGDSGNTIYF
TRBJ2-7	NA	NA	13	TRBV7-9	TGTGCCAGCAGCTACAGGACAGACTACGAGCAGTACTTC	CASSYRTDYEQYF
TRBJ2-2	NA	NA	14	TRBV19	TGTGCCAGTAGTATCCAGGGTGCCACCGGGGAGCTGTTTTTT	CASSIQGATGELFF
TRBJ2-5	NA	few	17	TRBV29-1	TGCAGCGTTAGCTCCCCCCATGGGGAGTGGTACCAAGAGACCCAGTACTTC	CSVSSPHGEWYQETQYF
TRBJ2-7	TRBD1	NA	14	TRBV5-1	TGCGCCAGCAGCTCCGGGACAGAGACCTACGAGCAGTACTTC	CASSSGTETYEQYF
TRBJ1-1	NA	few	14	TRBV14	TGTGCCAGCAGCTACTACCGGGGTAACACTGAAGCTTTCTTT	CASSYYRGNTEAFF
TRBJ2-3	TRBD2	few	13	TRBV4-2	TGTGCCAGCAGCCAAGTGGAGCGGGAGATACAGTATTTT	CASSQVEREIQYF
TRBJ2-2	TRBD1	NA	15	TRBV29-1	TGCAGCGCCACCGGGACAGGGAGATACACCGGGGAGCTGTTTTTT	CSATGTGRYTGELFF
TRBJ1-2	TRBD1	few	14	TRBV5-6	TGTGCCAGCAGCGGCGGGACAGGGGTTATTGGCTACACCTTC	CASSGGTGVIGYTF
TRBJ2-7	TRBD1	many	19	TRBV7-8	TGTGCCAGCATCCAACTCGTCCCGGGACAGGGTTGGACAAAAGCGGAGCAGTACTTC	CASIQLVPGQGWTKAEQYF
TRBJ1-5	NA	few	13	TRBV7-9	TGTGCCAGCAGCTTATCGGGGGATCAGCCCCAGCATTTT	CASSLSGDQPQHF
TRBJ2-3	TRBD2	NA	17	TRBV4-3	TGCGCCAGCAGCCACCAACTAGCGGGAGGGCCATACGATACGCAGTATTTT	CASSHQLAGGPYDTQYF
TRBJ2-7	NA	NA	14	TRBV11-1	TGTGCCAGCAGCTTAGATCTAGATCCCTACGAGCAGTACTTC	CASSLDLDPYEQYF
TRBJ2-4	NA	few	15	TRBV2	TGTGCCAGCAGTCAACAGGAGTTAGCCAAAAACATTCAGTACTTC	CASSQQELAKNIQYF
TRBJ1-1	TRBD1	few	13	TRBV6-1	TGTGCCAGCACCGGGACAGGGAACACTGAAGCTTTCTTT	CASTGTGNTEAFF
TRBJ2-5	NA	few	12	TRBV7-2	TGTGCCAGCAGCCCCCTGGAGGAGACCCAGTACTTC	CASSPLEETQYF
TRBJ2-5	TRBD2	few	15	TRBV30	TGTGCCTGGAGTGTAGTAGCGGGAGGGCGGCAGACCCAGTACTTC	CAWSVVAGGRQTQYF
TRBJ2-1	TRBD2	NA	16	TRBV27	TGTGCCAGCAGTTCCCCTAGCGGGAGGGCTGGGAATGAGCAGTTCTTC	CASSSPSGRAGNEQFF
TRBJ1-2	TRBD1	few	15	TRBV4-2	TGTGCCAGCAGCCAAGGGACAGGGGGTGGCTATGGCTACACCTTC	CASSQGTGGGYGYTF
TRBJ2-5	TRBD2	few	14	TRBV28	TGTGCCAGCAGGACTAGCGGGAGGACGAAGACCCAGTACTTC	CASRTSGRTKTQYF
TRBJ2-1	TRBD2	NA	15	TRBV19	TGTGCCAGTAGTATAGAACTAGCGGGAAGGAATGAGCAGTTCTTC	CASSIELAGRNEQFF
TRBJ2-5	NA	NA	15	TRBV27	TGTGCCAGCAGCACTTCACTAGCTACACAAGAGACCCAGTACTTC	CASSTSLATQETQYF
TRBJ1-5	NA	NA	13	TRBV29-1	TGCAGCGTTGGTGAAAGCCCTCAATGGCCCCAGCATTTT	CSVGESPQWPQHF